The 32 T cell receptor beta chains below all came from one sample that was sequenced in a study of cytotoxic CD8 clonotypes in ibrutinib-treated CLL. Sequencing was performed with immunoSEQ multiplex PCR; in TCRdb, only in-frame clones are kept and a portion is missing. The sample holds about 150,000 clones, around 76% seen once. The input for sequencing was PBMCs, taken after 24 months of ibrutinib treatment. The receptors come from a human donor with chronic lymphocytic leukemia.

The rearrangement joins TRBV5-5 to TRBJ2-5; the D gene could be TRBD1 or TRBD2 (5 bases each). This CDR3 spans 12 amino acids. Per the germline V gene, CDR1 is SGHKS and CDR2 is YYEKEE (reference sequence). Trimming pared 4 bases from V and 4 bases from J, leaving 8 bases between. The CDR3 nucleotides are TGTGCCAGCAGCCCTGGGGGAGAGACCCAGTACTTC. This gives the protein CASSPGGETQYF.

This clone has at least ten counts. J is TRBJ2-1 and V is TRBV28; D possibly corresponds to TRBD2 (5 bases). There are 14 residues in the CDR3. Germline values: CDR1 MDHEN, CDR2 SYDVKM. The V end was cut by 6 bases, the J end by 3 bases, with 12 bases between. The CDR3 nucleotides are TGTGCCAGCAGGGCCTTCGGGAACTACAATGAGCAGTTCTTC. It specifies CASRAFGNYNEQFF.

This chain joins TRBV11-2 and TRBJ2-3; the D gene is possibly TRBD2 (7 bases). V lost 2 bases to trimming and J lost 4 bases, with 13 bases between them. The germline V gene has CDR1 SGHAT and CDR2 FQNNGV. The CDR3 is 15 amino acids. The CDR3 reads CASSLLGGRADTQYF. The CDR3 DNA sequence: TGTGCCAGCAGCTTATTAGGGGGGAGGGCAGATACGCAGTATTTT.

This clone appeared a single time. The rearrangement joins TRBV30 to TRBJ2-7; D ambiguous. This CDR3 region has 12 residues. V was clipped by 1 base and J by 2 bases, with 6 bases between them. The germline V gene encodes CDR1 GTSNPN and CDR2 SVGIG (reference sequence). CDR3 in DNA: TGTGCCTGGAGTGGCAGCCCCTACGAGCAGTACTTC. Protein product: CAWSGSPYEQYF. Full variable domain (outside the CDR3, taken from reference TRBV30 and TRBJ2-7): SQTIHQWPATLVQPVGSPLSLECTVEGTSNPNLYWYRQAAGRGLQLLFYSVGIGQISSEVPQNLSASRPQDRQFILSSKKLLLSDSGFYLCAWSGSPYEQYFGPGTRLTVT.

The V and J genes are TRBV6-5 and TRBJ2-7; D tentatively reads TRBD1 or TRBD2 (6 bases each). Germline V gene data show CDR1 as MNHEY and CDR2 as SVGAGI. V gave up 6 bases and J gave up 6 bases, with 21 bases separating them. The CDR3 spans 15 residues. The CDR3: CASREGGPRRGEQYF. Written as DNA, the CDR3 is TGTGCCAGCAGGGAGGGGGGACCCCGACGCGGCGAGCAGTACTTC.

This chain connects TRBV5-6 to TRBJ2-5; 7 positions match TRBD2. The germline gives CDR1 SGHDT, CDR2 YYEEEE. CDR3 length: 14 amino acids. The V and J ends lost 0 bases and 5 bases, in that order; junction bases with no gene match: 4. For the CDR3, the DNA is TGTGCCAGCAGCTTGGGGACTAGATTGGAGACCCAGTACTTC. It yields the protein CASSLGTRLETQYF.

This sequence joins TRBV10-3 and TRBJ1-2; TRBD1 matches 12 bases. CDR1 and CDR2 (germline): ENHRY, SYGVKD. V shed 6 bases and J 4 bases; nucleotides not matched to a gene: 9. This CDR3 has 16 amino acids. DNA for the CDR3: TGTGCCATCAGCCGGGACAGGGGGCCACTCGGCTATGGCTACACCTTC. Its translation: CAISRDRGPLGYGYTF.

This clone was picked up a small number of times. The rearrangement uses TRBV27 and TRBJ2-1; 7 bases line up with TRBD2. CDR3 size: 14 residues. The V gene end was trimmed by 4 bases and the J gene end by 8 bases; junction bases not matched to a gene: 8. The germline V gene encodes CDR1 MNHEY and CDR2 SMNVEV (reference sequence). The CDR3 reads CASSSRDYIDEQFF. DNA of the CDR3: TGTGCCAGCAGTTCCCGGGACTATATCGATGAGCAGTTCTTC.

This chain uses TRBV4-2 with TRBJ1-2; D perhaps matches TRBD1 (6 bases). This CDR3 contains 16 residues. Germline V CDR1 and CDR2: LGHNA, YNFKEQ. Trimming left V 2 bases short and J 2 bases short, with 15 bases between. CDR3 DNA: TGTGCCAGCAGCCAACCCGAGGGGGGGGAAAACTATGGCTACACCTTC. Translation gives CASSQPEGGENYGYTF.

The rearrangement uses TRBV4-2 and TRBJ2-7; tentatively, D is TRBD1 or TRBD2 (5 bases each). Germline CDR1 and CDR2: LGHNA and YNFKEQ. The V end was cut by 0 bases, the J end by 3 bases, with 12 bases between. This CDR3 spans 15 amino acids. The CDR3 is CASSQEVGESYEQYF. The CDR3 region has the DNA TGTGCCAGCAGCCAAGAGGTGGGGGAGAGCTACGAGCAGTACTTC.

This clone was detected only a few times. The J gene is TRBJ2-5, the V gene TRBV6-1, with TRBD2 as a possible D gene (5 bases). Trimming stripped 8 bases from V and 2 bases from J, with 18 bases between. Germline assignment: CDR1 MNHNS and CDR2 SASEGT. This CDR3 is built from 15 residues. The CDR3 region has the DNA TGTGCCAGCCCGGGCGTACAGCCGGGGCAAGAGACCCAGTACTTC. Its protein product is CASPGVQPGQETQYF.

The V and J genes are TRBV5-1 and TRBJ2-3; a weak D match, TRBD2 (7 bases). The V and J ends lost 4 bases and 2 bases respectively, with 20 bases between them. The CDR3 extends over 17 amino acids. Germline-derived CDR1 and CDR2 are SGHRS and YFSETQ. In DNA, the CDR3 is TGCGCCAGCAGCAGCTTGGCGGGGCGGGGGCCCACAGATACGCAGTATTTT. It codes for CASSSLAGRGPTDTQYF.

This clone occurred many times. The chain links TRBV28 to TRBJ2-1, with unresolved D. Germline V gene sequence: CDR1 MDHEN, CDR2 SYDVKM. The V and J ends lost 4 bases and 13 bases respectively, with 8 bases between them. The CDR3 contains 10 residues. The CDR3 sequence: CASSSDQQFF. CDR3 DNA sequence: TGTGCCAGCAGTTCTGACCAACAGTTCTTC.

V and J are TRBV19 and TRBJ1-1; D gene uncertain. Germline CDR1 reads LNHDA; CDR2 reads SQIVND (reference sequence). The length of the CDR3 is 14 residues. The germline V and J ends were trimmed by 5 bases and 1 base, with 11 bases remaining between them. The CDR3 is CASSFYTQNTEAFF. The CDR3 bases are TGTGCCAGTAGTTTTTACACACAGAACACTGAAGCTTTCTTT.

This clone was counted once. The CDR3 is CASSPGQEDTEAFF. In nucleotides, the CDR3 is TGTGCCAGCAGCCCGGGACAGGAAGACACTGAAGCTTTCTTT. The chain has TRBV7-6 and TRBJ1-1; TRBD1 aligns across 8 bases. Germline values: CDR1 SGHVS, CDR2 FNYEAQ. V trimming: 5 bases; J trimming: 3 bases; junction bases outside the gene matches: 5. The CDR3 runs 14 residues.

The V and J genes are TRBV11-3 and TRBJ2-1; the D gene is possibly TRBD2 (6 bases). In germline, CDR1 is SGHNT, CDR2 YENEEA. This CDR3 region has 15 residues. V was trimmed by 0 bases and J by 2 bases, leaving 8 bases between them. CDR3 sequence: CASSLDRGAYNEQFF. CDR3 coding DNA: TGTGCCAGCAGCTTAGATCGCGGGGCCTACAATGAGCAGTTCTTC. Filled out from reference TRBV11-3 and TRBJ2-1, the complete variable domain reads EAGVVQSPRYKIIEKKQPVAFWCNPISGHNTLYWYLQNLGQGPELLIRYENEEAVDDSQLPKDRFSAERLKGVDSTLKIQPAELGDSAVYLCASSLDRGAYNEQFFGPGTRLTVL.

The rearrangement uses TRBV2 and TRBJ2-7; 9 positions match TRBD1. The CDR3 loop spans 14 amino acids. V trimming: 6 bases; J trimming: 3 bases; junction bases outside the gene matches: 6. Germline V gives CDR1 SNHLY, CDR2 FYNNEI. CDR3 sequence reads: CASRRDRAHYEQYF. CDR3 nucleotide sequence: TGTGCCAGCAGAAGGGACAGGGCACACTACGAGCAGTACTTC.

V is TRBV2 and J is TRBJ1-6; 7 bases are a match to TRBD1. Germline V gives CDR1 SNHLY, CDR2 FYNNEI. The V segment lost 10 bases and the J segment 0 bases; nucleotides outside the gene matches: 15. This CDR3 contains 18 residues. CDR3 amino acids: CATTPPGTASSYNSPLHF. The CDR3 coding sequence is TGTGCCACAACTCCACCCGGGACAGCAAGCTCCTATAATTCACCCCTCCACTTT.

This clone came up once. The CDR3 protein is CASSDLWGRGYTF. The CDR3 bases are TGTGCCAGCAGCGATCTTTGGGGTCGTGGCTACACCTTC. The J gene is TRBJ1-2, the V gene TRBV9, with unresolved D. This CDR3 comprises 13 residues. V shed 3 bases and J shed 7 bases, with 13 bases lying between them. The germline CDR1 and CDR2 sequences are SGDLS and YYNGEE.

V usage is TRBV30 and J usage is TRBJ1-3; D unclear. Between the trimmed V and J ends, which lost 1 base and 1 base, there was a span of 8 bases. This CDR3 is 14 amino acids long. CDR1 is GTSNPN, CDR2 SVGIG, per germline (reference sequence). CDR3 sequence reads: CAWSGAASGNTIYF. CDR3 DNA sequence: TGTGCCTGGAGTGGGGCGGCGTCTGGAAACACCATATATTTT. Full variable domain (remainder filled in from reference TRBV30 and TRBJ1-3): SQTIHQWPATLVQPVGSPLSLECTVEGTSNPNLYWYRQAAGRGLQLLFYSVGIGQISSEVPQNLSASRPQDRQFILSSKKLLLSDSGFYLCAWSGAASGNTIYFGEGSWLTVV.

This chain joins TRBV15 and TRBJ2-3, with 10 bases identical to TRBD1. This CDR3 has 17 residues. V was clipped by 0 bases and J by 4 bases; unmatched bases: 7. CDR1 is LNHNV and CDR2 is YYDKDF in the germline V gene (reference sequence). CDR3 amino acids: CATSRDLGTGDADTQYF. The CDR3 DNA is TGTGCCACCAGCAGAGATTTGGGGACAGGGGACGCAGATACGCAGTATTTT.

The chain has TRBV28 and TRBJ2-7; D perhaps matches TRBD2 (5 bases). Trimming took off 1 base at V and 5 bases at J, with 15 bases between the two ends. This CDR3 comprises 15 residues. Germline CDR1 reads MDHEN; CDR2 reads SYDVKM. The DNA for the CDR3 is TGTGCCAGCAGTTTATCCCCTCCCCCGAGGGACGAGCAGTACTTC. Its protein is CASSLSPPPRDEQYF.

The rearrangement links TRBV9 to TRBJ2-3; 10 bases line up with TRBD2. Looked up from germline, CDR1 is SGDLS and CDR2 is YYNGEE. With V trimmed by 0 bases and J by 5 bases, 6 bases remained unmatched. The CDR3 is 16 amino acids. This CDR3 is CASSVDSSGGVDTQYF. The CDR3 DNA sequence: TGTGCCAGCAGCGTAGATTCTAGCGGGGGAGTAGATACGCAGTATTTT.

The chain employs TRBV18 and TRBJ1-1; D possibly corresponds to TRBD1 (5 bases). V was cut by 2 bases and J by 8 bases, with 9 bases left in between. The CDR3 is made up of 12 amino acids. Germline lookup yields CDR1 KGHSH and CDR2 LQKENI. The CDR3 DNA is TGTGCCAGCTCACCAGGGGGGAAAGAAGCTTTCTTT. It specifies CASSPGGKEAFF.

This clone has a single count. The V gene is TRBV7-9, the J gene TRBJ2-3; 11 bases match TRBD2. The junction had 14 bases not matched to a gene; V was cut back by 4 bases and J by 14 bases. Germline loops: CDR1 SEHNR, CDR2 FQNEAQ (reference sequence). The CDR3 consists of 15 residues. For the CDR3, the DNA is TGTGCCAGCAGCTCCCTGACTAGCGGGGAGGAGACTAGGTATTTT. This encodes CASSSLTSGEETRYF.

The V and J genes are TRBV5-1 and TRBJ1-1; 7 bases align to TRBD1. Losses at the gene ends were 4 bases for V and 1 base for J; bases not matched to a gene: 7. Germline values: CDR1 SGHRS, CDR2 YFSETQ. The CDR3 is 15 amino acids. The CDR3 DNA sequence: TGCGCCAGCAGCACCAGACAGGGTCCGAACACTGAAGCTTTCTTT. It yields the protein CASSTRQGPNTEAFF. The full variable domain, in which reference TRBV5-1 and TRBJ1-1 provide the parts outside the CDR3, is KAGVTQTPRYLIKTRGQQVTLSCSPISGHRSVSWYQQTPGQGLQFLFEYFSETQRNKGNFPGRFSGRQFSNSRSEMNVSTLELGDSALYLCASSTRQGPNTEAFFGQGTRLTVV.

Notes on this clone: Other nucleotide sequences in the sample specify the same CDR3. The chain joins TRBV6-5 to TRBJ1-1; no clear D gene. The germline V gene encodes CDR1 MNHEY and CDR2 SVGAGI. V was shortened by 0 bases and J by 0 bases, with 2 bases between the two germline ends. The CDR3 sequence is 13 residues long. The CDR3 here is CASSYSVNTEAFF. Written as DNA, the CDR3 is TGTGCCAGCAGTTACTCGGTGAACACTGAAGCTTTCTTT.

CDR3 loop: CASSDPRTDANYGYTF. CDR3 coding DNA: TGTGCCAGCAGCGACCCACGGACGGACGCTAACTATGGCTACACCTTC. The V and J genes are TRBV9 and TRBJ1-2; no clear D gene. The germline gives CDR1 SGDLS, CDR2 YYNGEE. The CDR3 is made up of 16 amino acids. V shed 3 bases and J shed 0 bases, with 15 bases lying between them.

Regarding this clone: Given a much more abundant clone one base away, this may be a read error. The chain joins TRBV6-5 to TRBJ2-7; TRBD1 might be the D (6 bases). The V end lost 5 bases, the J end lost 3 bases, and 8 bases lay between the germline ends. The CDR3 loop spans 12 amino acids. Germline-derived CDR1 and CDR2 are MNHEY and SVGAGI. In DNA, the CDR3 is TGTGCCAGCAGTGGGGACAACTACGAGCAGTACTTC. Protein: CASSGDNYEQYF.

This clone was seen a handful of times. The V gene is TRBV5-1, the J gene TRBJ1-1, with D unclear. Germline lookup yields CDR1 SGHRS and CDR2 YFSETQ. Deletions cut 1 base from V and 0 bases from J, with 10 bases between. The CDR3 runs 15 residues. The CDR3 DNA is TGCGCCAGCAGCTTGCCGCCAGCCATGAACACTGAAGCTTTCTTT. It codes for CASSLPPAMNTEAFF.

The chain has TRBV11-3 and TRBJ2-6; no clear D. Trimming stripped 1 base from V and 3 bases from J, with 13 bases between. Germline loops: CDR1 SGHNT, CDR2 YENEEA. The CDR3 has 17 residues. CDR3 sequence reads: CASSLGRARRGANVLTF. CDR3 nucleotides: TGTGCCAGCAGCTTAGGCCGGGCCAGGCGTGGGGCCAACGTCCTGACTTTC.

The rearrangement joins TRBV18 to TRBJ2-1, with D perhaps matching TRBD2 (5 bases). The V gene's germline CDR1 is KGHSH and CDR2 LQKENI. This CDR3 has 18 amino acids. Trimming pared 2 bases from V and 7 bases from J, leaving 24 bases between. This chain's CDR3 is CASSPRLGSTAGENEQFF. The CDR3 DNA reads as TGTGCCAGCTCACCAAGGCTCGGGTCCACGGCGGGTGAAAATGAGCAGTTCTTC.